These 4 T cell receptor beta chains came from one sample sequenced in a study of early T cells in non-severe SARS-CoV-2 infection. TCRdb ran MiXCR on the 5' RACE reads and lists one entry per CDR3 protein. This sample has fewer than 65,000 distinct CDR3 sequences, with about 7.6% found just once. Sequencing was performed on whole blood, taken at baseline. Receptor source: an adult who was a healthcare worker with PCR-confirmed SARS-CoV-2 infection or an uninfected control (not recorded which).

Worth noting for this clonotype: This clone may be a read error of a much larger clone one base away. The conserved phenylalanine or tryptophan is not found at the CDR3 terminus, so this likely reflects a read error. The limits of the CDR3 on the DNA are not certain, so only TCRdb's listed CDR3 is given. The CDR3 loop is CANSPDITMSTI. This chain links TRBV18 with TRBJ2-1. The CDR3 is 12 amino acids in total, end residues counted. CDR1 and CDR2 (germline): KGHSH, LQKENI.

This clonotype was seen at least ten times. For the CDR3, the DNA is TGTGCCAGCAGTCCACCGGGACAGGGGAGGGATACGCAGTATTTT. Its translation is CASSPPGQGRDTQYF. This chain connects TRBV12-3 or TRBV12-4 to TRBJ2-3; the match to TRBD1 covers 10 bases. With V trimmed by 5 bases and J by 6 bases, 8 bases remained unmatched. The CDR3 totals 15 residues.

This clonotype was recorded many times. In DNA, the CDR3 is TGCGCCAGCAGCCCAGTTGGACAGACCTACGAGCAGTACTTC. Encoded protein: CASSPVGQTYEQYF. This chain links TRBV4-1 with TRBJ2-7; possible D gene TRBD1, 6 bases. Between the trimmed V and J ends, which lost 4 bases and 2 bases, there was a span of 12 bases. The germline CDR1 and CDR2 sequences are MGHRA and YSYEKL. The CDR3 covers 14 residues.

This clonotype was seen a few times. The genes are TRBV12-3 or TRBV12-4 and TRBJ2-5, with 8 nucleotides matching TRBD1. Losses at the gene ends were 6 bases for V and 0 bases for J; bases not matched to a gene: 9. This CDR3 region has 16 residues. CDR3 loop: CASRQGQAQYQETQYF. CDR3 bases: TGTGCCAGCAGGCAGGGACAGGCACAGTACCAAGAGACCCAGTACTTC.